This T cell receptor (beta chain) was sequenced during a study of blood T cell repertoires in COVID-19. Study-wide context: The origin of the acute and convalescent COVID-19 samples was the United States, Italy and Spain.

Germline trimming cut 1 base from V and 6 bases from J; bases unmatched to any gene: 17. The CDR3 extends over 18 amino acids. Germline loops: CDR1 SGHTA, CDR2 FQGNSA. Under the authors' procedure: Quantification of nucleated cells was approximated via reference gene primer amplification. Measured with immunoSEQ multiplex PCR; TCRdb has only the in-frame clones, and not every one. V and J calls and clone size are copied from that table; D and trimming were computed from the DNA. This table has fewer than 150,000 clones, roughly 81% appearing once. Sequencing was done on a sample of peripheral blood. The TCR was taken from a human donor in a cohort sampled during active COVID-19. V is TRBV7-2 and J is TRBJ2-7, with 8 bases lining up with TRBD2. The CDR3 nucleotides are TGTGCCAGCAGCTTAGTAGTAGGCGGGGGGAGCAGCACGAGCGAGCAGTACTTC. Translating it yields CASSLVVGGGSSTSEQYF.